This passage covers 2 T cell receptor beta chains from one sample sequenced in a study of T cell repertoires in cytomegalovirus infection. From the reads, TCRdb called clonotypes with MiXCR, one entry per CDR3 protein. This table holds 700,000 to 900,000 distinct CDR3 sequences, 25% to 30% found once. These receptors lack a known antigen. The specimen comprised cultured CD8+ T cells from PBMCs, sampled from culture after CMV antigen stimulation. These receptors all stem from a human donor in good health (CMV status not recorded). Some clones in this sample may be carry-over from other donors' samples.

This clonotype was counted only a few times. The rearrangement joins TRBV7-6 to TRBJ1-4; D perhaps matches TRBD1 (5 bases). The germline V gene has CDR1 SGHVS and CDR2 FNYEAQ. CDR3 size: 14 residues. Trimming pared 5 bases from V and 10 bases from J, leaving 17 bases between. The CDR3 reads CASSPGGVRGKLFF. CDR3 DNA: TGTGCCAGCAGCCCAGGAGGGGTACGGGGAAAACTGTTTTTT.

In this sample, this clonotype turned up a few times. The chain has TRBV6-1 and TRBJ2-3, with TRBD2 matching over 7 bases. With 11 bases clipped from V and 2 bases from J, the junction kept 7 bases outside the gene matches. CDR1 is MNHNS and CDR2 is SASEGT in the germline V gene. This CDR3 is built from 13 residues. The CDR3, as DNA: TGTGCCGCGGGGGACGGAATCACAGATACGCAGTATTTT. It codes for CAAGDGITDTQYF.